Shown below are 24 T cell receptor beta chains from a single sample sequenced in a study of blood T cell repertoires in COVID-19. TCRdb keeps only in-frame clones here, not all; method: immunoSEQ multiplex PCR. In the table there are hundreds of thousands of clones, 82% of which are singletons. Material for sequencing was peripheral blood. Receptors were obtained from a woman aged 70-85 years with acute or convalescent COVID-19.

This clone was seen a few times. CDR3 nucleotide sequence: TGTGCCAGCAGTTTGGGACAGGGTCGGGGCTACACCTTC. It is translated as CASSLGQGRGYTF. The genes are TRBV12-3 or TRBV12-4 and TRBJ1-2; TRBD1 aligns across 9 bases. V dropped 3 bases and J dropped 8; count of bases not matched to a gene: 4. The CDR3 spans 13 residues.

On this clone itself: This same CDR3 is encoded by further DNA sequences in the sample. V and J are TRBV7-9 and TRBJ1-2, with TRBD1 matching over 7 bases. V was clipped by 1 base and J by 4 bases; unmatched bases: 3. CDR1 and CDR2 from the germline V gene are SEHNR and FQNEAQ (reference sequence). This CDR3 spans 14 amino acids. The CDR3 region is CASSLVGGPYGYTF. CDR3 coding DNA: TGTGCCAGCAGCTTAGTAGGGGGCCCCTATGGCTACACCTTC.

The V gene is TRBV19, the J gene TRBJ1-5, with D hard to call. Germline CDR1 LNHDA, CDR2 SQIVND (reference sequence). This CDR3 is built from 15 residues. V dropped 3 bases and J dropped 3 bases, with 12 bases sitting between them. The chain's CDR3 is CASSIREGHNQPQHF. CDR3 sequence (DNA): TGTGCCAGTAGTATTCGGGAGGGTCACAATCAGCCCCAGCATTTT.

The genes are TRBV6-5 and TRBJ1-5; D may be TRBD1 (6 bases). V was clipped by 5 bases and J by 4 bases, with 15 bases between them. Germline V gene lookup returns CDR1 MNHEY and CDR2 SVGAGI. This CDR3 spans 15 amino acids. The CDR3 loop reads CASSLTGTPNQPQHF. CDR3 sequence (DNA): TGTGCCAGCAGTCTCACCGGGACACCGAATCAGCCCCAGCATTTT.

This chain's CDR3 is CASRDLSVGYTF. The DNA of the CDR3 is TGTGCCAGCAGAGATTTGAGTGTGGGCTACACCTTC. The rearrangement links TRBV3-1 (or the pseudogene TRBV3-2) to TRBJ1-2; no definite D call. The germline V gene has CDR1 LGHDT and CDR2 YNNKEL (reference sequence). V lost 6 bases, J lost 8 bases, and 13 bases lay in between. CDR3 length: 12 residues.

This chain joins TRBV24-1 and TRBJ2-3; TRBD2 agrees at 7 bases. The germline V gene has CDR1 KGHDR and CDR2 SFDVKD. J lost 1 base, V lost 1 base, and 1 base had no gene match. The CDR3 length is 15 residues. CDR3: CATSDFTSGTDTQYF. The CDR3 DNA sequence: TGTGCCACCAGTGATTTTACTAGCGGCACAGATACGCAGTATTTT.

The CDR3 nucleotides are TGTGCCATCAGTGTTAGCGGGGGGGACCAAGAGACCCAGTACTTC. It encodes CAISVSGGDQETQYF. The chain carries TRBV10-3 and TRBJ2-5; 11 bases are shared with TRBD2. V gave up 4 bases and J gave up 0 bases; unmatched junction bases: 1. The CDR3 consists of 15 residues. CDR1 and CDR2 (germline): ENHRY, SYGVKD.

This chain connects TRBV6-5 to TRBJ2-5, with a weak D call TRBD1 (5 bases). The CDR3 consists of 12 residues. Trimming took off 5 bases at V and 7 bases at J, with 11 bases between the two ends. Looked up from germline, CDR1 is MNHEY and CDR2 is SVGAGI. The CDR3 DNA reads as TGTGCCAGCAGTCGTCTAGGGGTGACCCAGTACTTC. This gives the protein CASSRLGVTQYF.

In this sample, this clone is medium-sized. V gene TRBV2 combines with J gene TRBJ1-5; TRBD1 might be the D (5 bases). The germline V gene has CDR1 SNHLY and CDR2 FYNNEI. V shed 3 bases and J shed 0 bases, with 15 bases lying between them. The CDR3 runs to 17 residues. The CDR3 DNA sequence: TGTGCCAGCAGTGATCTGACAGTCCTTTTTAGCAATCAGCCCCAGCATTTT. It translates to CASSDLTVLFSNQPQHF.

The chain is built from TRBV4-3 and TRBJ1-2; 9 bases are shared with TRBD1. V lost 0 bases, J lost 4 bases, and 15 bases stayed unmatched. Germline CDR1 is LGHNA and CDR2 is YSLEER. This CDR3 comprises 19 residues. The CDR3 loop reads CASSQDRGKGQGIFYGYTF. The CDR3 nucleotides read TGCGCCAGCAGCCAAGATCGGGGAAAGGGACAGGGTATATTCTATGGCTACACCTTC.

This rearrangement joins TRBV2 to TRBJ1-4, with D possibly TRBD1 on 6 matching bases. With 2 bases removed from V and 1 base from J, the gap between germline ends came to 8 bases. Looked up from germline, CDR1 is SNHLY and CDR2 is FYNNEI. CDR3 size: 15 residues. This CDR3 reads CASSEQGLTNEKLFF. The CDR3 DNA sequence: TGTGCCAGCAGTGAACAGGGGCTAACTAATGAAAAACTGTTTTTT.

This clone has a handful of counts. The rearrangement joins TRBV15 to TRBJ2-2; 8 bases agree with TRBD1. The germline V gene encodes CDR1 LNHNV and CDR2 YYDKDF (reference sequence). The CDR3 is made up of 16 amino acids. V lost 5 bases and J lost 4; bases outside the gene matches: 9. The CDR3 reads CATSDRGVGSTGELFF. The CDR3 DNA follows: TGTGCCACCAGCGACAGGGGTGTCGGTTCCACCGGGGAGCTGTTTTTT.

The J gene is TRBJ1-4, the V gene TRBV5-1; a weak D match, TRBD1 (6 bases). The V gene lost 2 bases and the J gene lost 4 bases, with 12 bases spanning the gap. Germline loops: CDR1 SGHRS, CDR2 YFSETQ. The CDR3 is 15 amino acids. CDR3 sequence: CASSFLDSVNEKLFF. CDR3 nucleotide sequence: TGCGCCAGCAGCTTCTTGGACAGCGTTAATGAAAAACTGTTTTTT. The full variable domain, with the rest looked up from reference TRBV5-1 and TRBJ1-4, is KAGVTQTPRYLIKTRGQQVTLSCSPISGHRSVSWYQQTPGQGLQFLFEYFSETQRNKGNFPGRFSGRQFSNSRSEMNVSTLELGDSALYLCASSFLDSVNEKLFFGSGTQLSVL.

V is TRBV19 and J is TRBJ2-7, with TRBD1 matching over 9 bases. The CDR3 sequence is 15 residues long. Per the germline V gene, CDR1 is LNHDA and CDR2 is SQIVND (reference sequence). V trimming: 5 bases; J trimming: 2 bases; junction bases outside the gene matches: 7. The CDR3 DNA reads TGTGCCAGTAGTCCCCAGGGGACAGGGACCTACGAGCAGTACTTC. Translating gives CASSPQGTGTYEQYF.

This clone was counted only a few times. The chain employs TRBV7-2 and TRBJ2-3; 8 nucleotides match TRBD2. This CDR3 has 15 amino acids. Germline V CDR1 and CDR2: SGHTA, FQGNSA. The trim removed 4 bases at V and 8 bases at J, leaving 11 bases unmatched. The CDR3 here is CASSSVGGAQGTQYF. DNA for the CDR3: TGTGCCAGCAGCTCAGTCGGGGGGGCGCAAGGTACGCAGTATTTT.

This clone was recorded a few times. This sequence joins TRBV19 and TRBJ1-1; D is undetermined. Per the germline V gene, CDR1 is LNHDA and CDR2 is SQIVND (reference sequence). CDR3 length: 14 residues. V was cut by 5 bases and J by 1 base, with 11 bases left in between. CDR3 region: CASSPTQGNTEAFF. Here the CDR3 DNA reads TGTGCCAGTAGTCCGACTCAAGGGAACACTGAAGCTTTCTTT.

The V call is TRBV6-1, the J call TRBJ1-5, with 9 bases lining up with TRBD1. Losses at the gene ends were 3 bases for V and 4 bases for J; bases not matched to a gene: 1. CDR1 MNHNS and CDR2 SASEGT come from the germline V gene. This CDR3 has 14 amino acids. This CDR3 is CASSETGGNQPQHF. The CDR3 nucleotides read TGTGCCAGCAGTGAGACAGGGGGTAATCAGCCCCAGCATTTT.

V and J are TRBV4-1 and TRBJ2-4; D is unclear. The germline V gene has CDR1 MGHRA and CDR2 YSYEKL. V lost 1 base to trimming and J lost 0 bases, with 10 bases between them. CDR3 size: 16 residues. The CDR3 here is CASSQAGHGAKNIQYF. In DNA form, the CDR3 reads TGCGCCAGCAGCCAAGCTGGGCATGGAGCCAAAAACATTCAGTACTTC.

The chain is built from TRBV3-1 (or the pseudogene TRBV3-2) and TRBJ1-1; 7 bases fit TRBD1. V dropped 0 bases and J dropped 10; count of bases not matched to a gene: 14. The CDR3 is 16 residues long. Germline V gene data show CDR1 as LGHDT and CDR2 as YNNKEL (reference sequence). The CDR3 loop reads CASSQDGGPFSGGAFF. The DNA for the CDR3 is TGTGCCAGCAGCCAAGATGGGGGACCGTTTTCAGGGGGAGCTTTCTTT.

The rearrangement joins TRBV19 to TRBJ2-7; tentative D call: TRBD2 (5 bases). The CDR3 extends over 14 amino acids. CDR1 LNHDA and CDR2 SQIVND come from the germline V gene (reference sequence). Trimming stripped 3 bases from V and 6 bases from J, with 15 bases between. The CDR3 DNA sequence: TGTGCCAGTAGTATGATGGGGAGTAACCCCGAGCAGTACTTC. It translates to CASSMMGSNPEQYF.

This clone is a singleton in its sample. At the DNA level, this CDR3 is encoded by other sequences in the same sample as well. V is TRBV5-1 and J is TRBJ1-1; 10 nucleotides match TRBD1. The junction had 2 bases not matched to a gene; V was cut back by 3 bases and J by 0 bases. The germline V gene has CDR1 SGHRS and CDR2 YFSETQ. CDR3 length: 15 residues. This CDR3 is CASSSGQGLNTEAFF. The CDR3 coding sequence is TGCGCCAGCAGCTCGGGACAGGGGTTGAACACTGAAGCTTTCTTT.

The chain has TRBV19 and TRBJ2-7; 8 positions agree with TRBD2. Per germline, CDR1 LNHDA and CDR2 SQIVND (reference sequence). J lost 2 bases, V lost 9 bases, and 12 bases had no gene match. This CDR3 is built from 15 residues. The CDR3 DNA reads TGTGCCAGCGCGCGCGGGGGGTTGGGGGCCTACGAGCAGTACTTC. Its translation: CASARGGLGAYEQYF.

The rearrangement joins TRBV25-1 to TRBJ1-2, with D unresolved. With 9 bases removed from V and 2 bases from J, the gap between germline ends came to 16 bases. The CDR3 has 14 amino acids. Germline-derived CDR1 and CDR2 are MGHDK and SYGVNS. This CDR3 reads CASSDDYRNYGYTF. CDR3 nucleotides: TGTGCCAGTTCGGATGACTATAGGAACTATGGCTACACCTTC.

This chain connects TRBV19 to TRBJ2-7, with D possibly being TRBD1 (6 bases). V shed 3 bases and J shed 0 bases, with 9 bases lying between them. This CDR3 region has 14 residues. Germline V gene data show CDR1 as LNHDA and CDR2 as SQIVND (reference sequence). The CDR3 DNA reads TGTGCCAGTAGTATCCGGGACAACTCCTACGAGCAGTACTTC. Translated: CASSIRDNSYEQYF.